The 18 T cell receptor beta chains in this list originate from one sample, sequenced in a study of PD-L1 blockade in urothelial cancer. The method was immunoSEQ multiplex PCR; TCRdb's version includes in-frame clones alone and lacks a portion of them. The sample has tens of thousands of clones, over 80% seen once. Documented time point: pretreatment peripheral blood. Sequencing used PBMCs, obtained around atezolizumab (anti-PD-L1) treatment. These receptors originate from a woman in her 70s with urothelial cancer.

This chain joins TRBV7-7 and TRBJ2-3; 7 bases agree with TRBD1. From germline, CDR1 is SSHAT and CDR2 FNYEAQ (reference sequence). The CDR3 contains 14 residues. The J segment lost 2 bases and the V segment lost 5 bases, leaving 4 bases of the junction unmatched. CDR3 coding DNA: TGTGCCAGCAGCATGGGACAGCCCACAGATACGCAGTATTTT. Its translation: CASSMGQPTDTQYF. The full variable domain, in which reference TRBV7-7 and TRBJ2-3 provide the parts outside the CDR3, is GAGVSQSPRYKVTKRGQDVTLRCDPISSHATLYWYQQALGQGPEFLTYFNYEAQPDKSGLPSDRFSAERPEGSISTLTIQRTEQRDSAMYRCASSMGQPTDTQYFGPGTRLTVL.

The rearrangement uses TRBV30 and TRBJ2-5; 13 nucleotides agree with TRBD2. The V gene end was trimmed by 3 bases and the J gene end by 5 bases; junction bases not matched to a gene: 9. Germline-derived CDR1 and CDR2 are GTSNPN and SVGIG (reference sequence). CDR3 length equals 16 residues. CDR3 region: CAWRTPLAGGTETQYF. In nucleotides, the CDR3 is TGTGCCTGGAGGACCCCACTAGCGGGGGGGACGGAGACCCAGTACTTC. The complete variable domain, with remaining parts taken from reference TRBV30 and TRBJ2-5, reads SQTIHQWPATLVQPVGSPLSLECTVEGTSNPNLYWYRQAAGRGLQLLFYSVGIGQISSEVPQNLSASRPQDRQFILSSKKLLLSDSGFYLCAWRTPLAGGTETQYFGPGTRLLVL.

V and J are TRBV2 and TRBJ2-1, with D tentatively TRBD2 (6 bases). Germline lookup yields CDR1 SNHLY and CDR2 FYNNEI. Between the trimmed V and J ends, which lost 2 bases and 6 bases, there was a span of 23 bases. The CDR3 is 18 amino acids. The DNA of the CDR3 is TGTGCCAGCAGTGAAATGGGTTGGGTGGAGACTAGGGTCAATGAGCAGTTCTTC. It yields the protein CASSEMGWVETRVNEQFF.

Written as DNA, the CDR3 is TGTGCCAGCAGCTTAGCGCTTGGGTCAGGGGGTGAAAAACTGTTTTTT. It codes for CASSLALGSGGEKLFF. The V and J genes are TRBV7-2 and TRBJ1-4; 7 nucleotides agree with TRBD1. Germline V gene sequence: CDR1 SGHTA, CDR2 FQGNSA. The CDR3 extends over 16 amino acids. V shed 0 bases and J 7 bases; nucleotides not matched to a gene: 8.

The chain joins TRBV7-9 to TRBJ2-1; 11 positions agree with TRBD2. V gave up 5 bases and J gave up 4 bases; unmatched junction bases: 4. CDR3 length: 15 amino acids. Germline V gives CDR1 SEHNR, CDR2 FQNEAQ (reference sequence). The DNA of the CDR3 is TGTGCCAGCAGCGACACTAGCGGGAGTTACAATGAGCAGTTCTTC. It translates to CASSDTSGSYNEQFF.

J is TRBJ2-5 and V is TRBV7-9; 15 bases align to TRBD2. V was pared by 5 bases and J by 3 bases, with 7 bases of the junction left unmatched. CDR3 length equals 17 residues. CDR1 is SEHNR and CDR2 is FQNEAQ in the germline V gene (reference sequence). CDR3: CASSPKGLAGGEETQYF. The CDR3 DNA is TGTGCCAGCAGCCCAAAGGGACTAGCGGGGGGTGAAGAGACCCAGTACTTC.

This clone was recorded only once. J is TRBJ2-2 and V is TRBV4-3; possible D gene TRBD1, 6 bases. CDR3 length equals 17 residues. The V end lost 0 bases, the J end lost 1 base, and 12 bases lay between the germline ends. CDR1 is LGHNA, CDR2 YSLEER, per germline. CDR3 protein: CASSQDSGTWNTGELFF. The DNA of the CDR3 is TGCGCCAGCAGCCAAGACTCCGGGACATGGAACACCGGGGAGCTGTTTTTT.

The chain is built from TRBV4-3 and TRBJ1-6; 7 nucleotides line up with TRBD1. There are 16 residues in the CDR3. Germline V gives CDR1 LGHNA, CDR2 YSLEER. V was pared by 4 bases and J by 7 bases, with 10 bases of the junction left unmatched. The CDR3 region is CASSLRGTELNSPLHF. In nucleotides, the CDR3 is TGCGCCAGCAGCCTAAGGGGGACAGAATTAAATTCACCCCTCCACTTT.

The chain employs TRBV7-3 and TRBJ2-2; TRBD2 might be the D (5 bases). Deletions cut 5 bases from V and 7 bases from J, with 11 bases between. Germline values: CDR1 SGHTA, CDR2 FQGTGA. This CDR3 comprises 13 residues. CDR3 sequence: CASSGGSGGELFF. As DNA, the CDR3 is TGTGCCAGCAGCGGAGGAAGTGGCGGGGAGCTGTTTTTT.

The CDR3 nucleotides are TGTGCCAGCAGCCGACAGGGTCTGGCTGAAGCTTTCTTT. It yields the protein CASSRQGLAEAFF. The chain uses TRBV5-4 and TRBJ1-1; TRBD1 matches 7 bases. This CDR3 has 13 amino acids. Germline CDR1 SGHNT, CDR2 YYREEE (reference sequence). After removal of 4 bases from V and 6 bases from J, the junction contained 6 bases not matched to a gene.

The chain uses TRBV28 and TRBJ1-3; D is perhaps TRBD1 (5 bases). This CDR3 has 15 residues. Germline lookup yields CDR1 MDHEN and CDR2 SYDVKM. V lost 3 bases and J 0 bases, leaving 9 bases between the germline ends. The CDR3 loop is CASSFRVLSGNTIYF. In DNA form, the CDR3 reads TGTGCCAGCAGTTTCAGGGTCCTCTCTGGAAACACCATATATTTT.

The V and J genes are TRBV5-1 and TRBJ1-5, with TRBD1 matching 9 bases. CDR1 SGHRS and CDR2 YFSETQ come from the germline V gene. CDR3 length: 16 residues. V lost 1 base, J lost 5 bases, and 7 bases stayed unmatched. CDR3 sequence: CASSLTPGTGYQPQHF. In DNA, the CDR3 is TGCGCCAGCAGCTTGACTCCCGGGACAGGGTATCAGCCCCAGCATTTT.

The chain carries TRBV30 and TRBJ1-5; D gene unclear. V was shortened by 0 bases and J by 6 bases, with 9 bases between the two germline ends. Germline V gene data show CDR1 as GTSNPN and CDR2 as SVGIG (reference sequence). The CDR3 is made up of 13 amino acids. The CDR3 region is CAWSVREGQPQHF. CDR3 DNA sequence: TGTGCCTGGAGTGTACGGGAGGGTCAGCCCCAGCATTTT.

J is TRBJ1-3 and V is TRBV10-3, with 7 bases that match TRBD1. Germline trimming cut 4 bases from V and 1 base from J; bases unmatched to any gene: 13. This CDR3 is 18 amino acids long. Germline values: CDR1 ENHRY, CDR2 SYGVKD. The CDR3 nucleotides read TGTGCCATCAGTGCCTCACCAAGGGACAGCCGGTCTGGAAACACCATATATTTT. It codes for CAISASPRDSRSGNTIYF.

The chain carries TRBV30 and TRBJ1-1; TRBD1 aligns across 9 bases. V dropped 5 bases and J dropped 1; count of bases not matched to a gene: 2. This CDR3 comprises 13 residues. The germline V gene has CDR1 GTSNPN and CDR2 SVGIG (reference sequence). CDR3: CAWSGQGNTEAFF. CDR3 in DNA: TGTGCCTGGTCGGGACAGGGGAACACTGAAGCTTTCTTT.

This chain uses TRBV6-5 with TRBJ2-5; D uncertain. The V gene lost 2 bases and the J gene lost 2 bases, with 9 bases spanning the gap. The CDR3 consists of 14 residues. Germline V gene data show CDR1 as MNHEY and CDR2 as SVGAGI. CDR3 loop: CASSYRSVQETQYF. CDR3 sequence (DNA): TGTGCCAGCAGTTACCGTTCCGTGCAAGAGACCCAGTACTTC.

The chain couples TRBV29-1 to TRBJ2-7; no definite D call. V shed 4 bases and J shed 3 bases, with 10 bases lying between them. Germline CDR1 SQVTM, CDR2 ANQGSEA. This CDR3 is built from 12 residues. CDR3 amino acids: CSVGEQYYEQYF. The CDR3 DNA sequence: TGCAGCGTTGGAGAACAATACTACGAGCAGTACTTC.

The gene calls are TRBV6-1 and TRBJ1-1; perhaps TRBD1 as D (6 bases). Trimming pared 0 bases from V and 4 bases from J, leaving 18 bases between. Germline V gene data show CDR1 as MNHNS and CDR2 as SASEGT. CDR3 size: 17 residues. This CDR3 reads CASSEALRDGGITEAFF. The CDR3 DNA is TGTGCCAGCAGTGAAGCGCTTCGGGATGGGGGCATCACTGAAGCTTTCTTT.